This T cell receptor (beta chain) was captured in a study of low-dose radiotherapy and immunotherapy resistance in tumors. About the research overall: Cohort 2 patients were irradiated with 1 Gy every two weeks, reaching 13 Gy over 26 weeks.

Specified time point: after trial treatment. Treatment indicated: LDRT plus nivolumab, ipilimumab, low-dose cyclophosphamide and aspirin (RACIN trial). The donors' regimen was nivolumab, ipilimumab, aspirin, low-dose cyclophosphamide and low-dose radiotherapy. First-strand cDNA used TRAV- and TRBV-specific primers, covering alpha and beta chains. TCR amplification used around 20 PCR cycles, a constant-region primer and a V-primer adapter. Isolated mRNA underwent amplification by in vitro transcription. From the reads, TCRdb called clonotypes with MiXCR, one entry per CDR3 protein. The sample lists tens of thousands of distinct CDR3 sequences, 25% to 30% occurring once. This clonotype qualifies as medium-sized. Germline lookup yields CDR1 MDHEN and CDR2 SYDVKM. The CDR3 loop spans 15 amino acids. The V end was cut by 6 bases, the J end by 5 bases, with 17 bases between.

This clonotype was sampled from a male donor with prostate cancer. The chain combines TRBV28 with TRBJ2-1; maybe TRBD2 (6 bases). The sequencing used PBMCs, collected after low-dose radiotherapy plus immunotherapy. CDR3 nucleotides: TGTGCCAGCAGCCCGGAGGGTAGCGGAAACAATGAGCAGTTCTTC. This encodes CASSPEGSGNNEQFF. Full variable domain (missing parts from reference TRBV28 and TRBJ2-1): DVKVTQSSRYLVKRTGEKVFLECVQDMDHENMFWYRQDPGLGLRLIYFSYDVKMKEKGDIPEGYSVSREKKERFSLILESASTNQTSMYLCASSPEGSGNNEQFFGPGTRLTVL.